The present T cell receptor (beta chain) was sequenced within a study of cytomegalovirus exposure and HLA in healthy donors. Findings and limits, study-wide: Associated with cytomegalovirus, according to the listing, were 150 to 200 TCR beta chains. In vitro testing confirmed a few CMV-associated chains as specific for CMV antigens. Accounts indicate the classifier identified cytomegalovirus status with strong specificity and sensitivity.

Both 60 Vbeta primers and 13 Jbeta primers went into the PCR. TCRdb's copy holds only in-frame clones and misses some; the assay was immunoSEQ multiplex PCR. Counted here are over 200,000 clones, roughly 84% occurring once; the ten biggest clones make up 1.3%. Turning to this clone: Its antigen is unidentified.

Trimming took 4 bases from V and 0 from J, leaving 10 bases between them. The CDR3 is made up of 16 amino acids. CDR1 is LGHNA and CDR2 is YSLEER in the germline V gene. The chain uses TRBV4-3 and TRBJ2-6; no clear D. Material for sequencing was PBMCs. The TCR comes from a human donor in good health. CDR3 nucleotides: TGCGCCAGCAGCCGCAGACATGGCTCTGGGGCCAACGTCCTGACTTTC. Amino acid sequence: CASSRRHGSGANVLTF.